The 28 T cell receptor beta chains below all came from one sample that was sequenced in a study of cytomegalovirus exposure and HLA in healthy donors. The primer mix had 60 Vbeta and 13 Jbeta primers. Libraries were prepared by immunoSEQ multiplex PCR; TCRdb keeps only in-frame clonotypes and omits some of them. The sample holds roughly 180,000 clones, roughly four fifths seen once. Sequencing used PBMCs. The receptor source for this set is a male donor in good health and CMV-seronegative.

This clone was found a few times. V gene TRBV6-5 combines with J gene TRBJ2-7, with TRBD2 identical over 11 bases. The ends lost 4 bases at V and 5 bases at J; junction bases unmatched: 7. CDR3 length: 15 residues. The V gene's germline CDR1 is MNHEY and CDR2 SVGAGI. This CDR3 is CASSSVTSGIHEQYF. In nucleotides, the CDR3 is TGTGCCAGCAGTTCGGTGACTAGCGGGATCCACGAGCAGTACTTC.

J is TRBJ1-5 and V is TRBV28; TRBD1 matches 7 bases. The CDR3 is 12 amino acids. J was trimmed by 7 bases and V by 7 bases; bases with no gene match: 4. Germline V gene sequence: CDR1 MDHEN, CDR2 SYDVKM. CDR3 sequence: CASTEGAQPQHF. The CDR3, as DNA: TGTGCCAGCACCGAGGGGGCGCAGCCCCAGCATTTT.

The V and J genes are TRBV28 and TRBJ2-3; 8 bases map to TRBD2. After removal of 2 bases from V and 8 bases from J, the junction contained 9 bases not matched to a gene. Germline CDR1 and CDR2: MDHEN and SYDVKM. The CDR3 is 15 residues long. CDR3 DNA: TGTGCCAGCAGTTTACCGGGAGGGCCCGGATTTACGCAGTATTTT. Protein: CASSLPGGPGFTQYF.

The chain carries TRBV9 and TRBJ1-3; D unclear. CDR3 length equals 15 residues. Germline CDR1 and CDR2: SGDLS and YYNGEE. V dropped 0 bases and J dropped 2 bases, with 9 bases sitting between them. CDR3 sequence reads: CASSVEGDPGNTIYF. The CDR3 DNA reads TGTGCCAGCAGCGTAGAGGGAGACCCTGGAAACACCATATATTTT.

The V gene is TRBV9, the J gene TRBJ2-1; 13 nucleotides match TRBD2. Germline-derived CDR1 and CDR2 are SGDLS and YYNGEE. V was clipped by 0 bases and J by 7 bases; unmatched bases: 1. This CDR3 is built from 15 residues. CDR3: CASSVGLAGGNEQFF. In DNA, the CDR3 is TGTGCCAGCAGCGTAGGACTAGCGGGAGGAAATGAGCAGTTCTTC. Together with reference TRBV9 and TRBJ2-1, the CDR3 gives the full variable domain: DSGVTQTPKHLITATGQRVTLRCSPRSGDLSVYWYQQSLDQGLQFLIQYYNGEERAKGNILERFSAQQFPDLHSELNLSSLELGDSALYFCASSVGLAGGNEQFFGPGTRLTVL.

This clone was detected only once. This chain connects TRBV7-9 to TRBJ1-2; D possibly corresponds to TRBD1 (5 bases). Trimming cost V 5 bases and J 4 bases, with 20 bases left between them. Germline V CDR1 and CDR2: SEHNR, FQNEAQ (reference sequence). The CDR3 has 16 residues. The CDR3 coding sequence is TGTGCCAGCAGCGCTGTCCCGGGACTCGGTCTCTATGGCTACACCTTC. This translates into CASSAVPGLGLYGYTF.

As to this clone: The same CDR3 can be traced to other DNA sequences in this sample. The chain recombines TRBV20-1 with TRBJ1-2; D may be TRBD1 (5 bases). This CDR3 has 11 amino acids. Trimming took off 4 bases at V and 3 bases at J, with 6 bases between the two ends. The germline V gene has CDR1 DFQATT and CDR2 SNEGSKA (reference sequence). The CDR3 protein is CSATRDYGYTF. DNA of the CDR3: TGCAGTGCTACCAGGGACTATGGCTACACCTTC.

This sequence joins TRBV6-6 and TRBJ2-7, with a possible D match to TRBD2 (6 bases). Trimming cost V 5 bases and J 0 bases, with 14 bases left between them. The germline V gene has CDR1 MNHNY and CDR2 SVGAGI (reference sequence). The CDR3 covers 15 residues. The CDR3 sequence is CASSTRLGSSYEQYF. The CDR3, as DNA: TGTGCCAGCAGTACTCGACTAGGGAGCTCCTACGAGCAGTACTTC.

J is TRBJ2-7 and V is TRBV18; D call uncertain. The CDR3 is made up of 12 amino acids. Trimming cost V 3 bases and J 2 bases, with 5 bases left between them. Germline CDR1 reads KGHSH; CDR2 reads LQKENI. DNA for the CDR3: TGTGCCAGCTCACCCCGGGCCTACGAGCAGTACTTC. This gives the protein CASSPRAYEQYF.

The chain joins TRBV6-5 to TRBJ1-4; no definite D call. The V gene's germline CDR1 is MNHEY and CDR2 SVGAGI. The V end was cut by 6 bases, the J end by 3 bases, with 14 bases between. The CDR3 has 15 amino acids. DNA for the CDR3: TGTGCCAGCAGACCTACAGCGGGCTCTAATGAAAAACTGTTTTTT. This encodes CASRPTAGSNEKLFF.

The chain recombines TRBV6-1 with TRBJ2-7; TRBD2 is a possible D gene (5 bases). Looked up from germline, CDR1 is MNHNS and CDR2 is SASEGT. Trimming stripped 1 base from V and 1 base from J, with 14 bases between. The CDR3 contains 16 residues. CDR3 sequence reads: CASSEGGLPRSYEQYF. DNA for the CDR3: TGTGCCAGCAGTGAAGGAGGGCTCCCTCGGTCCTACGAGCAGTACTTC.

In this sample, this clone turned up a few times. The rearrangement joins TRBV6-6 to TRBJ2-1, with a weak D call TRBD2 (5 bases). Germline V lookup: CDR1 MNHNY, CDR2 SVGAGI (reference sequence). The CDR3 has 15 amino acids. The germline V and J ends were trimmed by 5 bases and 8 bases, with 19 bases remaining between them. DNA for the CDR3: TGTGCCAGCAGTGACCGACTACCCGGGCAAGATGAGCAGTTCTTC. Translation: CASSDRLPGQDEQFF.

This clone was counted between two and nine times. The CDR3 region is CASSYTGGRQETQYF. The CDR3 DNA follows: TGTGCCAGCAGTTATACAGGGGGCCGGCAAGAGACCCAGTACTTC. The rearrangement links TRBV6-6 to TRBJ2-5, with 9 bases fitting TRBD1. Germline V gives CDR1 MNHNY, CDR2 SVGAGI (reference sequence). J lost 2 bases, V lost 3 bases, and 4 bases had no gene match. The CDR3 has 15 residues.

The chain joins TRBV6-1 to TRBJ2-7; the D is unclear. CDR3 length: 13 residues. V lost 3 bases, J lost 8 bases, and 14 bases lay in between. Germline V gene data show CDR1 as MNHNS and CDR2 as SASEGT. The CDR3 coding sequence is TGTGCCAGCAGTGACTCACGCGGATCGCAGCAGTACTTC. Its protein is CASSDSRGSQQYF.

CDR3 coding DNA: TGTGCCAGCAGCCCCAGGGGGGTAGGCAAAAACATTCAGTACTTC. This gives the protein CASSPRGVGKNIQYF. This sequence joins TRBV11-1 and TRBJ2-4, with D possibly matching TRBD1 (7 bases). The CDR3 loop spans 15 amino acids. Per germline, CDR1 SGHAT and CDR2 FQDESV (reference sequence). V lost 5 bases to trimming and J lost 3 bases, with 14 bases between them.

J is TRBJ2-1 and V is TRBV5-4; D may be TRBD1 (5 bases). CDR3 length: 18 residues. The germline V gene encodes CDR1 SGHNT and CDR2 YYREEE (reference sequence). Between the trimmed V and J ends, which lost 1 base and 4 bases, there was a span of 21 bases. The CDR3 sequence: CASSLSPANLGVYNEQFF. The CDR3 bases are TGTGCCAGCAGCTTGTCCCCTGCCAACCTAGGGGTATACAATGAGCAGTTCTTC.

Written as DNA, the CDR3 is TGCGCCAGCAGCCGACTACATAGCGGGACCGGGGATGAGCAGTTCTTC. This sequence encodes CASSRLHSGTGDEQFF. The gene calls are TRBV5-1 and TRBJ2-1; 8 bases are shared with TRBD2. This CDR3 comprises 16 residues. The trim removed 4 bases at V and 8 bases at J, leaving 14 bases unmatched. CDR1 is SGHRS, CDR2 YFSETQ, per germline.

Only a few counts were recorded for this clone. This chain joins TRBV15 and TRBJ1-1; D is undetermined. The CDR3 is 14 amino acids. The V end was cut by 5 bases, the J end by 1 base, with 11 bases between. Germline assignment: CDR1 LNHNV and CDR2 YYDKDF (reference sequence). As DNA, the CDR3 is TGTGCCACCAGCGGGCCTTTAGGGAACACTGAAGCTTTCTTT. The encoded protein is CATSGPLGNTEAFF. Full variable domain (remainder filled in from reference TRBV15 and TRBJ1-1): DAMVIQNPRYQVTQFGKPVTLSCSQTLNHNVMYWYQQKSSQAPKLLFHYYDKDFNNEADTPDNFQSRRPNTSFCFLDIRSPGLGDTAMYLCATSGPLGNTEAFFGQGTRLTVV.

This clone was recorded a few times. The chain couples TRBV5-1 to TRBJ2-2; no reliable D call. Looked up from germline, CDR1 is SGHRS and CDR2 is YFSETQ. There are 13 residues in the CDR3. V was shortened by 7 bases and J by 2 bases, with 9 bases between the two germline ends. Here the CDR3 DNA reads TGCGCCAGCCAACACGAAAACACCGGGGAGCTGTTTTTT. Translated, it gives CASQHENTGELFF.

The chain carries TRBV27 and TRBJ2-6, with D possibly matching TRBD1 (5 bases). The CDR3 loop spans 18 amino acids. Trimming stripped 1 base from V and 0 bases from J, with 13 bases between. The germline V gene has CDR1 MNHEY and CDR2 SMNVEV (reference sequence). CDR3 coding DNA: TGTGCCAGCAGTTTATTTTTTTCCGACAGCTCTGGGGCCAACGTCCTGACTTTC. It translates to CASSLFFSDSSGANVLTF.

In DNA, the CDR3 is TGTGCCAGCAGTTTCCAGCGGGAGATCTACGAGCAGTACTTC. Protein sequence: CASSFQREIYEQYF. This chain joins TRBV28 and TRBJ2-7, with TRBD2 matching over 8 bases. With V trimmed by 3 bases and J by 3 bases, 4 bases remained unmatched. Germline loops: CDR1 MDHEN, CDR2 SYDVKM. The CDR3 runs 14 residues.

This clone was seen once. This chain joins TRBV5-1 and TRBJ1-1; TRBD1 is a possible D gene (6 bases). V shed 3 bases and J shed 1 base, with 10 bases lying between them. Germline loops: CDR1 SGHRS, CDR2 YFSETQ. There are 14 residues in the CDR3. CDR3 coding DNA: TGCGCCAGCAGCTGGCGGGGGGCGAACACTGAAGCTTTCTTT. This encodes CASSWRGANTEAFF.

The gene calls are TRBV2 and TRBJ2-7; D may be TRBD1 (5 bases). The CDR3 runs to 13 residues. V was shortened by 4 bases and J by 3 bases, with 10 bases between the two germline ends. From germline, CDR1 is SNHLY and CDR2 FYNNEI. CDR3 sequence: CASSGGRDYEQYF. DNA of the CDR3: TGTGCCAGCAGTGGGGGCAGGGACTACGAGCAGTACTTC.

The CDR3: CASAGFDEQFF. The CDR3 DNA reads as TGTGCCTCCGCAGGCTTCGATGAGCAGTTCTTC. The chain has TRBV30 and TRBJ2-1; D remains unclear. The CDR3 consists of 11 residues. Trimming took off 7 bases at V and 8 bases at J, with 12 bases between the two ends. Germline V gives CDR1 GTSNPN, CDR2 SVGIG (reference sequence).

This chain connects TRBV6-5 to TRBJ1-1; D is ambiguous. The germline CDR1 and CDR2 sequences are MNHEY and SVGAGI. The V end was cut by 7 bases, the J end by 1 base, with 10 bases between. This CDR3 contains 13 residues. CDR3 DNA sequence: TGTGCCAGCACCTCCGTGCGGAACACTGAAGCTTTCTTT. Translating gives CASTSVRNTEAFF.

This rearrangement joins TRBV28 to TRBJ1-5, with D perhaps TRBD1 (5 bases). CDR1 and CDR2 from the germline V gene are MDHEN and SYDVKM. V lost 4 bases to trimming and J lost 7 bases, with 17 bases between them. The CDR3 runs to 15 residues. CDR3 nucleotide sequence: TGTGCCAGCAGTTCGGGGGGAGGGGTGAAACAGCCCCAGCATTTT. The encoded protein is CASSSGGGVKQPQHF.

The chain recombines TRBV9 with TRBJ1-4; 7 bases align to TRBD1. J was trimmed by 3 bases and V by 6 bases; bases with no gene match: 8. The germline V gene encodes CDR1 SGDLS and CDR2 YYNGEE. This CDR3 spans 15 amino acids. The CDR3 reads CASTPGGTANEKLFF. The CDR3, as DNA: TGTGCCAGCACACCGGGGGGGACAGCTAATGAAAAACTGTTTTTT.

This chain links TRBV2 with TRBJ2-7; D remains ambiguous. V dropped 5 bases and J dropped 3 bases, with 5 bases sitting between them. Germline loops: CDR1 SNHLY, CDR2 FYNNEI. The CDR3 has 11 amino acids. CDR3 sequence reads: CASSFFYEQYF. The CDR3 nucleotides are TGTGCCAGCAGTTTCTTCTACGAGCAGTACTTC.